These T cell receptor beta chains were read from a single sample in a study of monozygotic twins with inflammatory bowel disease. After re-calling the 5' RACE reads, TCRdb lists one entry per CDR3 protein, DNA absent. The sample totals about 450,000 distinct CDR3 sequences. Specimen: blood. These receptors all stem from a human donor with ulcerative colitis or Crohn's disease, or a healthy co-twin of an affected twin (not recorded which). Each CDR3 is given with its conserved first and last residue. The order of the fields is V gene, J gene, CDR3 protein.

>TRBV29-1|TRBJ2-7
CSVVLGTSGPYEQYF
>TRBV6-2/TRBV6-3|TRBJ2-7
CASSWNPSRADLSYEQYF
>TRBV20-1|TRBJ1-5
CSASAGNQPQHF
>TRBV20-1|TRBJ2-3
CSARGGLTTDTQYF
>TRBV6-1|TRBJ1-6
CASTSAGTGESPLHF
>TRBV24-1|TRBJ2-2
CATRIGQGDGGELFF
>TRBV3-1|TRBJ2-1
CASSQTRGVGYNEQFF
>TRBV2|TRBJ2-1
CASFLAGEGYNEQFF
>TRBV12-3/TRBV12-4|TRBJ1-3
CASTTRTGTGNTIYF
>TRBV5-1|TRBJ1-1
CASSWGPENTEAFF
>TRBV6-2/TRBV6-3|TRBJ2-3
CASRALSGRLTDTQYF
>TRBV7-3|TRBJ2-3
CASSVQAGGSDTQYF
>TRBV5-1|TRBJ1-5
CASSLNSGIQPQHF
>TRBV6-1|TRBJ2-7
CASGGRGSSYEQYF
>TRBV27|TRBJ2-2
CASILTGGSTGELFF
>TRBV5-1|TRBJ1-5
CASSPDTSSQPQHF
>TRBV5-1|TRBJ1-5
CASSISGSQPQHF
>TRBV7-9|TRBJ2-7
CASSLRDRGVEQYF
>TRBV3-1|TRBJ2-3
CASSLLDGSYTDTQYF
>TRBV5-1|TRBJ2-3
CASQREGPTDTQYF
>TRBV28|TRBJ2-7
CASSPGGISSYEQYF
>TRBV27|TRBJ1-6
CASSLYRGSVEGSYNSPLHF
>TRBV5-1|TRBJ2-7
CASSLGLRTYEQYF
>TRBV20-1|TRBJ1-4
CSARSGGNNEKLFF
>TRBV5-1|TRBJ2-3
CASSFAGLDTDTQYF
>TRBV4-1|TRBJ1-4
CASSQVQLKATNEKLFF
>TRBV7-9|TRBJ2-3
CASRGVTDTQYF
>TRBV6-1|TRBJ2-1
CASSLEGGSGYNEQFF
>TRBV7-2|TRBJ2-7
CASSLVLGGGPYEQYF
>TRBV7-2|TRBJ2-7
CASGAAAIGTVLYEQYF
>TRBV20-1|TRBJ2-3
CSAVNWDVTTDTQYF
>TRBV10-3|TRBJ1-2
CAITADRGINGYTF
>TRBV15|TRBJ2-4
CATSIGGSNIQYF
>TRBV4-2|TRBJ2-3
CASSQDRLSTDTQYF
>TRBV19|TRBJ2-1
CASTSGQGPYNEQFF
>TRBV7-9|TRBJ2-3
CASSLEGTGGPTDTQYF
>TRBV28|TRBJ2-7
CASRTDGDTYEQYF
>TRBV10-3|TRBJ1-3
CAIMDGGNTIYF
>TRBV27|TRBJ2-7
CASSPYLDGIEWEQYF
>TRBV5-1|TRBJ1-2
CASSFGQGAEGYTF
>TRBV7-2|TRBJ2-1
CASSLGGERVNNEQFF
>TRBV7-2|TRBJ2-5
CASSLQTGLQETQYF
>TRBV2|TRBJ2-3
CASSEERLAGESTDTQYF
>TRBV6-2/TRBV6-3|TRBJ2-1
CASSPRTALGYNEQFF
>TRBV5-6|TRBJ1-1
CASSPQLEKGNTEAFF
>TRBV10-3|TRBJ2-3
CAISPRDSDTQYF
>TRBV3-1|TRBJ2-3
CASSSSGGFTDTQYF
>TRBV6-2/TRBV6-3|TRBJ2-1
CASSSSGRYNEQFF
>TRBV5-1|TRBJ2-2
CASSLLTGTNTGELFF
>TRBV5-5|TRBJ1-3
CASSLFATNSGNTIYF
>TRBV6-4|TRBJ1-1
CASSPTSTGTPGDTEAFF
>TRBV28|TRBJ2-5
CASSRDRVQETQYF
>TRBV6-5|TRBJ2-2
CASSYASGGLTGELFF
>TRBV5-1|TRBJ2-3
CASSFDSKVSDTQYF
>TRBV5-1|TRBJ1-1
CASGLGGPEAFF
>TRBV6-5|TRBJ2-5
CASSYRTPSRETQYF
>TRBV7-2|TRBJ2-5
CASSLVRQQETQYF